This entry lists 30 T cell receptor beta chains sequenced from one sample in a study of blood T cell repertoires in COVID-19. Using immunoSEQ multiplex PCR, the repertoire was profiled, and TCRdb retains in-frame clones only, with some absent. The sample records fewer than 75,000 clones, about 86% being singletons. Sequenced material: peripheral blood. These receptors all stem from a man aged 50 or older with active COVID-19.

The V and J genes are TRBV24-1 and TRBJ1-2, with a possible D match to TRBD1 (5 bases). V lost 8 bases and J lost 0, with 12 bases in between. Germline CDR1 reads KGHDR; CDR2 reads SFDVKD. The CDR3 spans 14 residues. This CDR3 reads CATMQEGANYGYTF. CDR3 nucleotide sequence: TGTGCCACCATGCAGGAAGGGGCTAACTATGGCTACACCTTC.

The chain links TRBV12-5 to TRBJ2-1; 7 bases agree with TRBD2. The CDR3 extends over 14 amino acids. Germline V gene data show CDR1 as LGHNT and CDR2 as FRNRAP. V trimming: 7 bases; J trimming: 2 bases; junction bases outside the gene matches: 5. The CDR3 DNA sequence: TGTGCTAGTGTGGCTAGCGGTCCCTACAATGAGCAGTTCTTC. Amino acid sequence: CASVASGPYNEQFF.

The chain uses TRBV19 and TRBJ2-1; 7 bases line up with TRBD2. There are 13 residues in the CDR3. In germline, CDR1 is LNHDA, CDR2 SQIVND (reference sequence). Germline trimming cut 6 bases from V and 3 bases from J; bases unmatched to any gene: 2. CDR3 residues: CASSAGDYNEQFF. Written as DNA, the CDR3 is TGTGCCAGTAGCGCGGGAGACTACAATGAGCAGTTCTTC.

V and J are TRBV7-6 and TRBJ2-7, with TRBD1 as a possible D gene (6 bases). The length of the CDR3 is 13 residues. V shed 4 bases and J shed 6 bases, with 13 bases lying between them. The germline gives CDR1 SGHVS, CDR2 FNYEAQ. The CDR3 DNA reads as TGTGCCAGCAGCTCTAGTGGACAGACCGAGCAGTACGTC. Translating gives CASSSSGQTEQYV.

The chain carries TRBV11-3 and TRBJ2-7, with a tentative D call TRBD2 (5 bases). V lost 3 bases and J 7 bases, leaving 16 bases between the germline ends. The CDR3 sequence is 14 residues long. Germline V gene lookup returns CDR1 SGHNT and CDR2 YENEEA. This CDR3 reads CASSFSPSSGEQYV. DNA of the CDR3: TGTGCCAGCAGCTTTTCTCCCTCCTCGGGGGAGCAGTACGTC.

This chain uses TRBV5-1 with TRBJ2-5; possibly TRBD2 for D (5 bases). Deletions cut 0 bases from V and 5 bases from J, with 8 bases between. Looked up from germline, CDR1 is SGHRS and CDR2 is YFSETQ. The CDR3 consists of 13 residues. The DNA for the CDR3 is TGCGCCAGCAGCTTGGGACTAAGGGAGACCCAGTACTTC. This gives the protein CASSLGLRETQYF.

The chain carries TRBV11-2 and TRBJ2-1; a weak D match, TRBD2 (5 bases). CDR3 length: 15 residues. Germline CDR1 is SGHAT and CDR2 is FQNNGV. Trimming took off 7 bases at V and 2 bases at J, with 15 bases between the two ends. CDR3 nucleotide sequence: TGTGCCAGCACCTTGGACGGAGGACCCTACAATGAGCAGTTCTTC. Translated: CASTLDGGPYNEQFF.

The chain couples TRBV5-1 to TRBJ1-2; TRBD1 might be the D (6 bases). The germline V gene encodes CDR1 SGHRS and CDR2 YFSETQ. V shed 0 bases and J shed 8 bases, with 20 bases lying between them. The CDR3 runs to 16 residues. The DNA for the CDR3 is TGCGCCAGCAGCTTGGGAAGGGACATGGGACGTTTAGGCTACACCTTC. Amino acid sequence: CASSLGRDMGRLGYTF.

The chain combines TRBV18 with TRBJ2-1; D remains ambiguous. CDR3 length: 16 residues. The germline CDR1 and CDR2 sequences are KGHSH and LQKENI. The V and J ends lost 0 bases and 0 bases respectively, with 9 bases between them. DNA of the CDR3: TGTGCCAGCTCACCACCAAAGCAAAGCTCCTACAATGAGCAGTTCTTC. This encodes CASSPPKQSSYNEQFF.

The chain uses TRBV12-3 or TRBV12-4 and TRBJ2-3; D is undetermined. V was shortened by 1 base and J by 5 bases, with 4 bases between the two germline ends. This CDR3 spans 12 amino acids. CDR3 sequence: CASSLGEDTQYF. The CDR3 bases are TGTGCCAGCAGTTTAGGCGAAGATACGCAGTATTTT.

The genes are TRBV4-1 and TRBJ2-1; 13 positions match TRBD2. Unmatched junction bases numbered 4, after V lost 4 bases and J lost 7 bases. The CDR3 runs to 15 residues. Germline CDR1 reads MGHRA; CDR2 reads YSYEKL. CDR3 bases: TGCGCCAGCAGCCTCACTAGCGGGGGGGTAAATGAGCAGTTCTTC. This sequence encodes CASSLTSGGVNEQFF.

The rearrangement links TRBV29-1 to TRBJ1-4, with 9 positions matching TRBD1. V trimming: 3 bases; J trimming: 7 bases; junction bases outside the gene matches: 6. CDR1 is SQVTM and CDR2 is ANQGSEA in the germline V gene. The CDR3 runs 14 residues. The CDR3 DNA reads as TGCAGCGTTGAGGGGACAGGGTCTGGTGAAAAACTGTTTTTT. This gives the protein CSVEGTGSGEKLFF.

CDR3 residues: CASSAGGGGYTF. Here the CDR3 DNA reads TGTGCCAGCAGTGCAGGGGGCGGCGGCTACACCTTC. This chain uses TRBV2 with TRBJ1-2; 8 nucleotides align to TRBD1. The CDR3 length is 12 residues. Looked up from germline, CDR1 is SNHLY and CDR2 is FYNNEI. The ends lost 4 bases at V and 8 bases at J; junction bases unmatched: 3.

This rearrangement joins TRBV14 to TRBJ1-2, with TRBD1 matching over 7 bases. This CDR3 spans 13 amino acids. CDR1 and CDR2 from the germline V gene are SGHDN and FVKESK. J was trimmed by 7 bases and V by 5 bases; bases with no gene match: 7. This chain's CDR3 is CASSATGPGGYTF. Here the CDR3 DNA reads TGTGCCAGCAGCGCGACAGGGCCGGGTGGCTACACCTTC.

The V and J genes are TRBV3-1 (or the pseudogene TRBV3-2) and TRBJ2-1; the match to TRBD2 covers 10 bases. CDR1 and CDR2 from the germline V gene are LGHDT and YNNKEL (reference sequence). The CDR3 covers 14 residues. V lost 3 bases and J lost 7; bases outside the gene matches: 3. CDR3 in DNA: TGTGCCAGCAGCCAGGGACTAGCGAATAATGAGCAGTTCTTC. It yields the protein CASSQGLANNEQFF.

The chain combines TRBV4-2 with TRBJ2-2; perhaps TRBD1 as D (5 bases). The V gene's germline CDR1 is LGHNA and CDR2 YNFKEQ. There are 16 residues in the CDR3. Trimming pared 1 base from V and 2 bases from J, leaving 11 bases between. The CDR3 spells CASSQVTQGNTGELFF. The CDR3, as DNA: TGTGCCAGCAGCCAAGTAACTCAGGGAAACACCGGGGAGCTGTTTTTT.

The gene calls are TRBV5-1 and TRBJ2-6, with 8 bases lining up with TRBD1. The CDR3 has 18 residues. Germline V gene data show CDR1 as SGHRS and CDR2 as YFSETQ. V lost 4 bases, J lost 0 bases, and 9 bases stayed unmatched. This chain's CDR3 is CASSPTTGVLSGANVLTF. Here the CDR3 DNA reads TGCGCCAGCAGCCCAACGACAGGGGTGCTCTCTGGGGCCAACGTCCTGACTTTC.

The chain joins TRBV18 to TRBJ2-7; weak D call: TRBD1 (5 bases). CDR3 size: 16 residues. V was clipped by 5 bases and J by 5 bases, with 22 bases between them. Germline loops: CDR1 KGHSH, CDR2 LQKENI. The CDR3 DNA reads as TGTGCCAGCTCATCTCGAAGAACAGGTAGCCCCAACGAGCAGTACTTC. This sequence encodes CASSSRRTGSPNEQYF.

The chain combines TRBV11-3 with TRBJ2-7, with TRBD2 identical over 14 bases. The J call may not be correct, given that the DNA end is closer to TRBJ2-1. From germline, CDR1 is SGHNT and CDR2 YENEEA. The CDR3 has 17 amino acids. As DNA, the CDR3 is TGTGCCAGCGAAACCGCCAGGGGACTAGCGGGAGTTAATGAGCAGTTCTTC. It translates to CASETARGLAGVNEQFF.

This chain connects TRBV6-1 to TRBJ2-7; D is possibly TRBD2 (5 bases). Germline V gives CDR1 MNHNS, CDR2 SASEGT. CDR3 size: 16 residues. Deletions cut 1 base from V and 6 bases from J, with 19 bases between. CDR3: CASSEVGSLTRGEQYV. The CDR3 nucleotides read TGTGCCAGCAGTGAAGTCGGTAGCCTAACTCGGGGCGAGCAGTACGTC.

The chain's CDR3 is CSARSGAPSYEQYV. Written as DNA, the CDR3 is TGCAGCGCCAGGAGCGGCGCGCCCTCCTACGAGCAGTACGTC. The chain uses TRBV29-1 and TRBJ2-7; a possible D gene is TRBD2 (5 bases). The CDR3 totals 14 residues. Germline V gene lookup returns CDR1 SQVTM and CDR2 ANQGSEA. The ends were cut back, 7 bases at V and 0 bases at J, with 16 bases in the middle.

The V and J genes are TRBV7-8 and TRBJ1-3; TRBD1 matches 8 bases. This CDR3 is 16 amino acids long. Germline values: CDR1 SGHVS, CDR2 FQNEAQ. The junction had 9 bases not matched to a gene; V was cut back by 4 bases and J by 4 bases. The CDR3 region has the DNA TGTGCCAGCAGCTCTTGGACAGGGCAGTCCGGAAACACCATATATTTT. This gives the protein CASSSWTGQSGNTIYF.

The rearrangement links TRBV3-1 (or the pseudogene TRBV3-2) to TRBJ1-4; D is unclear. CDR1 and CDR2 (germline): LGHDT, YNNKEL (reference sequence). The CDR3 contains 12 residues. Trimming took 3 bases from V and 14 from J, leaving 13 bases between them. The CDR3 DNA reads as TGTGCCAGCAGCCATCGGAGCAAACCGCTGTTTTTT. Its protein product is CASSHRSKPLFF.

The rearrangement links TRBV6-5 to TRBJ2-2, with 8 nucleotides matching TRBD1. Germline V gives CDR1 MNHEY, CDR2 SVGAGI. This CDR3 comprises 13 residues. Trimming at V came to 6 bases and at J to 4 bases, leaving 1 base not matched to a gene. CDR3 in DNA: TGTGCCAGCAGGCAGGGGGCCACCGGGGAGCTGTTTTTT. Amino acids: CASRQGATGELFF.

A few counts support this clone. This chain uses TRBV9 with TRBJ2-3; 9 nucleotides match TRBD2. V was clipped by 2 bases and J by 6 bases; unmatched bases: 4. This CDR3 has 14 amino acids. Germline loops: CDR1 SGDLS, CDR2 YYNGEE. The CDR3 DNA follows: TGTGCCAGCAGCGTTGGGACTAGCCTCGATACGCAGTATTTT. This translates into CASSVGTSLDTQYF. Filled out from reference TRBV9 and TRBJ2-3, the complete variable domain reads DSGVTQTPKHLITATGQRVTLRCSPRSGDLSVYWYQQSLDQGLQFLIQYYNGEERAKGNILERFSAQQFPDLHSELNLSSLELGDSALYFCASSVGTSLDTQYFGPGTRLTVL.

V and J are TRBV2 and TRBJ2-5, with unresolved D. This CDR3 comprises 15 residues. Germline V gives CDR1 SNHLY, CDR2 FYNNEI. Trimming removed 4 bases from V and 3 bases from J, with 15 bases in between. DNA for the CDR3: TGTGCCAGCAGTGGTCGTGAGGCCCGGAAAGAGACCCAGTACTTC. It is translated as CASSGREARKETQYF.

The chain links TRBV5-1 to TRBJ2-2; D possibly corresponds to TRBD1 (5 bases). Per the germline V gene, CDR1 is SGHRS and CDR2 is YFSETQ. This CDR3 is 16 amino acids long. V was cut by 3 bases and J by 0 bases, with 12 bases left in between. The CDR3 region has the DNA TGCGCCAGCAGCTATCACAGGACGGCGAACACCGGGGAGCTGTTTTTT. Translating gives CASSYHRTANTGELFF.

This sequence joins TRBV2 and TRBJ2-7; perhaps TRBD1 as D (5 bases). Germline V lookup: CDR1 SNHLY, CDR2 FYNNEI. Trimming shortened V by 6 bases and J by 3 bases, and 12 bases separated the two germline ends. This CDR3 spans 13 amino acids. CDR3 loop: CASRETAYYEQYF. In nucleotides, the CDR3 is TGTGCCAGCAGAGAGACAGCATACTACGAGCAGTACTTC.

The chain recombines TRBV5-6 with TRBJ1-3; the D gene is possibly TRBD1 (6 bases). Germline V gives CDR1 SGHDT, CDR2 YYEEEE. V lost 3 bases and J lost 0, with 13 bases in between. The CDR3 has 16 amino acids. CDR3 sequence reads: CASSYIRDNSGNTIYF. In DNA, the CDR3 is TGTGCCAGCAGCTACATCCGGGACAACTCTGGAAACACCATATATTTT. Complete variable domain (other parts from reference TRBV5-6 and TRBJ1-3): DAGVTQSPTHLIKTRGQQVTLRCSPKSGHDTVSWYQQALGQGPQFIFQYYEEEERQRGNFPDRFSGHQFPNYSSELNVNALLLGDSALYLCASSYIRDNSGNTIYFGEGSWLTVV.

The chain couples TRBV6-9 to TRBJ2-4; 9 bases align to TRBD2. V lost 2 bases to trimming and J lost 6 bases; unmatched junction nucleotides: 2. Germline assignment: CDR1 MNHGY and CDR2 SVAAGI. CDR3 size: 14 residues. CDR3 DNA sequence: TGTGCCAGCAGTTATGGGCGGGAGGGAAACATTCAGTACTTC. Its translation: CASSYGREGNIQYF.